This T cell receptor beta chain was sequenced during a study of early T cells in non-severe SARS-CoV-2 infection. V dropped 2 bases and J dropped 1; count of bases not matched to a gene: 7. Per germline, CDR1 MNHEY and CDR2 SVGEGT. This CDR3 has 17 residues. Unique molecular identifiers (one per individual cDNA molecule) were attached. TCRdb processed the 5' RACE reads anew with MiXCR; each CDR3 protein has one entry. The sample lists 27,000 or so distinct CDR3 sequences; around 7% were seen once. This clonotype was seen at least ten times. The source of this sequence is an adult who was a healthcare worker with PCR-confirmed SARS-CoV-2 infection or an uninfected control (not recorded which). Sequencing used whole blood. The chain links TRBV6-2 or TRBV6-3 to TRBJ1-5; 8 positions match TRBD1. CDR3 in amino acids: CASSYLPDRGSNQPQHF. The CDR3 region has the DNA TGTGCCAGCAGTTACCTCCCTGACAGGGGAAGCAATCAGCCCCAGCATTTT.